The present T cell receptor (beta chain) was sequenced within a study of T cells in tuberculosis. Overall study: CD1B tetramers identified T cells specific for mycobacterial lipid GMM. Study-wide findings and caveats: Low-affinity CD1B-GMM tetramer-binding T cells may have been missed.

Chain pairing is unknown; alpha and beta were sequenced separately. Using immunoSEQ multiplex PCR, the repertoire was profiled, and TCRdb retains in-frame clones only, with some absent. Of 85,000 to 90,000 clones in the sample, roughly 93% were seen once. Sorting used thawed, overnight-rested PBMC stained with anti-CD3, a viability dye and GMM-loaded CD1B tetramer. C32 glucose monomycolate from Rhodococcus equi was loaded onto the CD1B tetramers. From each donor, some 90,000 tetramer-negative cells were sorted. V lost 5 bases to trimming and J lost 6 bases; unmatched junction nucleotides: 9. The CDR3 length is 15 residues. The germline V gene has CDR1 SGHVS and CDR2 FQNEAQ.

Sequencing was performed on CD1b-GMM tetramer-negative cells sorted from PBMCs. The V and J genes are TRBV7-8 and TRBJ1-2; 10 nucleotides match TRBD1. The clonotype comes from an adult woman with latent tuberculosis. This CDR3 is CASSLTRTGGNGYTF. CDR3 in DNA: TGTGCCAGCAGCCTCACCCGGACAGGGGGGAATGGCTACACCTTC.